This T cell receptor (beta chain) is from a study of shared clonotypes between healthy human individuals. Study results and limitations: Between a few donors, naive CD4 clonotypes were shared at a level of around 5.1%.

Of note for this clone: Its matching antigen is unknown.

V was trimmed by 7 bases and J by 7 bases, leaving 14 bases between them. This CDR3 region has 14 residues. Germline values: CDR1 MGHDK, CDR2 SYGVNS. The CD4+ fraction was divided into a CD45RA+ naive subset and a CD45RA-negative memory subset. Libraries were prepared by immunoSEQ multiplex PCR; TCRdb keeps only in-frame clonotypes and omits some of them. The sample yields more than 2,000,000 clones, approximately 94% seen once. This clonotype was sampled from a man between 18 and 29 years old in good health. Sequencing was performed on naive CD4+ T cells sorted from blood. The subset here: CD45RA+ positively selected. This chain links TRBV25-1 with TRBJ1-6; D not resolved. For the CDR3, the DNA is TGTGCCAGCACCAGGTCGAGTGGGAATTCACCCCTCCACTTT. As protein: CASTRSSGNSPLHF.